One sample yielded the 23 T cell receptor beta chains listed below, sequenced in a study. TCRdb re-derived calls from the RT-PCR reads in MiXCR, one entry per CDR3 protein. The table shows about 680,000 distinct CDR3 sequences, with over 12% occurring only once. Specimen: memory CD4+ T cells from blood. All receptors derive from a female donor in good health, serving as a healthy control.

V gene TRBV20-1 combines with J gene TRBJ2-1, with a possible D match to TRBD2 (5 bases). CDR1 and CDR2 from the germline V gene are DFQATT and SNEGSKA (reference sequence). V shed 3 bases and J shed 9 bases, with 15 bases lying between them. The CDR3 is made up of 13 amino acids. The CDR3 spells CSASYPSSGEQFF. CDR3 coding DNA: TGCAGTGCTAGCTACCCTAGCAGCGGTGAGCAGTTCTTC.

CDR3 in amino acids: CASSLDPGQGGTEAFF. The DNA for the CDR3 is TGCGCCAGCAGCTTGGACCCCGGACAGGGCGGGACTGAAGCTTTCTTT. The chain combines TRBV5-1 with TRBJ1-1; 8 nucleotides align to TRBD1. Germline V CDR1 and CDR2: SGHRS, YFSETQ. This CDR3 contains 16 residues. Trimming at V came to 0 bases and at J to 5 bases, leaving 9 bases not matched to a gene.

This clonotype was counted only a few times. The chain carries TRBV5-4 and TRBJ2-1, with D perhaps matching TRBD2 (6 bases). Trimming took off 4 bases at V and 9 bases at J, with 17 bases between the two ends. Germline V gene data show CDR1 as SGHNT and CDR2 as YYREEE (reference sequence). The CDR3 extends over 14 amino acids. The CDR3 DNA sequence: TGTGCCAGCAGCCCCCGTGGAGGGTGGGGTGAGCAGTTCTTC. This sequence encodes CASSPRGGWGEQFF.

This clonotype has more than one count but fewer than ten. The chain combines TRBV6-5 with TRBJ1-5; D unclear. Per the germline V gene, CDR1 is MNHEY and CDR2 is SVGAGI. V was shortened by 2 bases and J by 0 bases, with 8 bases between the two germline ends. The CDR3 totals 15 residues. The CDR3 spells CASSYDHYSNQPQHF. In nucleotides, the CDR3 is TGTGCCAGCAGTTACGACCACTATAGCAATCAGCCCCAGCATTTT.

This chain links TRBV6-2 or TRBV6-3 with TRBJ1-2; D remains unclear. Trimming took off 6 bases at V and 14 bases at J, with 28 bases between the two ends. Looked up from germline, CDR1 is MNHEY and CDR2 is SVGEGT. The CDR3 has 15 residues. Here the CDR3 reads CASSHPLYSRGHPTF. The CDR3 coding sequence is TGTGCCAGCAGCCACCCGCTTTATTCTCGCGGGCACCCAACCTTC.

This clonotype has a handful of counts. V and J are TRBV3-1 and TRBJ1-4, with 7 bases matching TRBD1. Germline V gene sequence: CDR1 LGHDT, CDR2 YNNKEL (reference sequence). The CDR3 sequence is 15 residues long. J gave up 5 bases and V 5 bases, and 8 bases lay outside the gene matches. The CDR3 sequence: CASSDRQGVNEKLFF. The CDR3 DNA reads as TGTGCCAGCAGCGACCGACAGGGCGTAAATGAAAAACTGTTTTTT.

This clonotype has just a few counts. The chain uses TRBV20-1 and TRBJ1-4; D not certain. Trimming removed 0 bases from V and 7 bases from J, with 6 bases in between. This CDR3 spans 12 amino acids. Looked up from germline, CDR1 is DFQATT and CDR2 is SNEGSKA (reference sequence). CDR3 region: CSARDGREKLFF. As DNA, the CDR3 is TGCAGTGCTAGAGATGGACGTGAAAAACTGTTTTTT.

This sequence joins TRBV28 and TRBJ2-7; D is possibly TRBD1 (6 bases). The germline CDR1 and CDR2 sequences are MDHEN and SYDVKM. CDR3 length equals 13 residues. V was trimmed by 8 bases and J by 0 bases, leaving 11 bases between them. The chain's CDR3 is CASEEGDSYEQYF. In DNA form, the CDR3 reads TGTGCCAGCGAAGAGGGGGACTCCTACGAGCAGTACTTC.

This clonotype was seen a handful of times. The CDR3 sequence is CASRQSGSGTQYF. CDR3 coding DNA: TGTGCCAGCAGACAAAGCGGGAGTGGTACGCAGTATTTT. The V gene is TRBV12-3 or TRBV12-4, the J gene TRBJ2-3; 8 nucleotides match TRBD2. This CDR3 spans 13 amino acids. The V segment lost 6 bases and the J segment 8 bases; nucleotides outside the gene matches: 7.

The chain employs TRBV5-1 and TRBJ2-2; TRBD1 aligns across 7 bases. The germline gives CDR1 SGHRS, CDR2 YFSETQ. The CDR3 runs 15 residues. With 4 bases clipped from V and 7 bases from J, the junction kept 10 bases outside the gene matches. The CDR3 sequence is CASSLGQSTGGELFF. CDR3 in DNA: TGCGCCAGCAGCCTGGGACAGTCGACAGGCGGGGAGCTGTTTTTT.

This clonotype was counted only a few times. The V call is TRBV7-2, the J call TRBJ1-1; no definite D call. The V and J ends lost 4 bases and 4 bases respectively, with 16 bases between them. Germline V gene lookup returns CDR1 SGHTA and CDR2 FQGNSA. The CDR3 has 15 amino acids. CDR3 sequence: CASSYLGLSSTEAFF. CDR3 nucleotide sequence: TGTGCCAGCAGCTACCTTGGACTCTCGAGCACTGAAGCTTTCTTT.

This clonotype occurred a few times. V is TRBV7-9 and J is TRBJ2-1; TRBD2 agrees at 11 bases. The germline CDR1 and CDR2 sequences are SEHNR and FQNEAQ (reference sequence). The CDR3 consists of 15 residues. The ends lost 2 bases at V and 7 bases at J; junction bases unmatched: 4. CDR3 region: CASSLFPSGRNEQFF. Here the CDR3 DNA reads TGTGCCAGCAGCTTATTCCCTAGCGGGAGGAATGAGCAGTTCTTC.

This clonotype was counted at least ten times. The CDR3 loop reads CASTYRVGYNEQFF. The CDR3 DNA is TGTGCCAGCACCTACAGGGTCGGCTACAATGAGCAGTTCTTC. This chain links TRBV12-3 or TRBV12-4 with TRBJ2-1, with D tentatively TRBD1 (6 bases). V was clipped by 7 bases and J by 3 bases, with 13 bases between them. The CDR3 consists of 14 residues.

The table lists this clonotype with many counts. The chain uses TRBV29-1 and TRBJ2-3; TRBD2 aligns across 12 bases. The V and J ends lost 4 bases and 5 bases, in that order; junction bases with no gene match: 7. The CDR3 consists of 15 residues. Germline-derived CDR1 and CDR2 are SQVTM and ANQGSEA. CDR3 protein: CSVGLAGGIGDTQYF. CDR3 coding DNA: TGCAGCGTTGGCCTAGCGGGAGGGATTGGAGATACGCAGTATTTT.

The table lists this clonotype with a count of one. The chain links TRBV28 to TRBJ2-7; a possible D gene is TRBD2 (5 bases). The CDR3 sequence is 14 residues long. Germline CDR1 reads MDHEN; CDR2 reads SYDVKM. V was shortened by 6 bases and J by 0 bases, with 12 bases between the two germline ends. The CDR3 DNA reads as TGTGCCAGCAGGGGTCCGGGGTCCTCCTACGAGCAGTACTTC. It specifies CASRGPGSSYEQYF.

A few counts support this clonotype. The V gene is TRBV27, the J gene TRBJ1-5, with 7 bases that match TRBD1. The V gene end was trimmed by 5 bases and the J gene end by 3 bases; junction bases not matched to a gene: 7. Germline V gene sequence: CDR1 MNHEY, CDR2 SMNVEV (reference sequence). The CDR3 has 15 residues. The CDR3 region is CASSPGQENNQPQHF. CDR3 sequence (DNA): TGTGCCAGCAGTCCCGGACAGGAGAACAATCAGCCCCAGCATTTT.

This clonotype was observed at least ten times. The genes are TRBV4-2 and TRBJ1-5; D is undetermined. In germline, CDR1 is LGHNA, CDR2 YNFKEQ. Trimming shortened V by 5 bases and J by 3 bases, and 11 bases separated the two germline ends. The CDR3 is 14 residues long. The CDR3 bases are TGTGCCAGCAGCTCACCCCTCGTCAATCAGCCCCAGCATTTT. Translation: CASSSPLVNQPQHF.

This rearrangement joins TRBV4-2 to TRBJ1-4, with 9 bases identical to TRBD1. This CDR3 spans 15 amino acids. The trim removed 1 base at V and 7 bases at J, leaving 4 bases unmatched. Germline CDR1 reads LGHNA; CDR2 reads YNFKEQ. The CDR3 coding sequence is TGTGCCAGCAGCCAAGCGGGACAGGGAAGTGAAAAACTGTTTTTT. Protein product: CASSQAGQGSEKLFF.

In this sample, this clonotype turned up many times. The chain employs TRBV20-1 and TRBJ2-7; either TRBD1 or TRBD2 may supply D (5 bases each). Germline V lookup: CDR1 DFQATT, CDR2 SNEGSKA (reference sequence). The ends were cut back, 6 bases at V and 2 bases at J, with 17 bases in the middle. The CDR3 has 14 amino acids. CDR3 in amino acids: CSARPGPLTYEQYF. In DNA, the CDR3 is TGCAGTGCCCGTCCGGGACCGTTAACCTACGAGCAGTACTTC.

This clonotype came up many times. The chain carries TRBV20-1 and TRBJ1-1; D may be TRBD1 (6 bases). This CDR3 comprises 13 residues. Germline CDR1 is DFQATT and CDR2 is SNEGSKA (reference sequence). V was cut by 5 bases and J by 2 bases, with 12 bases left in between. The CDR3 here is CSAGRDTNTEAFF. CDR3 nucleotides: TGCAGTGCTGGCAGGGACACAAACACTGAAGCTTTCTTT.

In its sample, this clonotype was seen many times. The genes are TRBV20-1 and TRBJ2-7, with TRBD1 matching 9 bases. Trimming took 3 bases from V and 4 from J; bases not matched to a gene: 10. Looked up from germline, CDR1 is DFQATT and CDR2 is SNEGSKA (reference sequence). This CDR3 has 15 residues. The CDR3 DNA sequence: TGCAGTGCTAGGCAATGGACAGGGGAGAGTTACGAGCAGTACTTC. Its translation: CSARQWTGESYEQYF.

This clonotype was seen ten or more times. The CDR3 DNA is TGTGCCAGCAGCTTATTCACAGCTGGAACCGGGGAGCTGTTTTTT. It encodes CASSLFTAGTGELFF. This chain joins TRBV7-3 and TRBJ2-2; D not resolved. The V end was cut by 2 bases, the J end by 5 bases, with 12 bases between. The CDR3 loop spans 15 amino acids. The germline V gene encodes CDR1 SGHTA and CDR2 FQGTGA.

In this sample, this clonotype turned up a few times. J is TRBJ2-5 and V is TRBV7-7, with D perhaps TRBD2 (5 bases). Germline lookup yields CDR1 SSHAT and CDR2 FNYEAQ (reference sequence). The CDR3 has 14 residues. With 3 bases removed from V and 1 base from J, the gap between germline ends came to 9 bases. The CDR3 region is CASSFISGQETQYF. CDR3 DNA sequence: TGTGCCAGCAGCTTTATCAGCGGCCAAGAGACCCAGTACTTC.